This paragraph reports one TCR beta chain. These data are taken from a study of blood T cell repertoires in COVID-19. Recruitment covered about two dozen US areas and drew participants whose ages spanned about 18 to 90 years. This CDR3 comprises 17 residues. V shed 5 bases and J 1 base; nucleotides not matched to a gene: 13. Germline CDR1 and CDR2: LNHDA and SQIVND (reference sequence). The authors' processing: Reference gene primers were amplified, and this amplification served to estimate nucleated cell counts. Method: immunoSEQ multiplex PCR; TCRdb's copy keeps in-frame clones and lacks some. That table is the source of V, J and clone size, and D and trimming were worked out from the DNA. This sample has some 300,000 clones; 90% occur once, and the top ten carry approximately 4%.

The chain has TRBV19 and TRBJ2-7; 8 positions match TRBD1. The TCR originated in a young woman with acute COVID-19. Source material: PBMCs or T cells enriched from blood (not recorded which). The CDR3 DNA follows: TGTGCCAGTAGTCTAGCCCTCGGGGACAGGATGTCCTACGAGCAGTACTTC. It codes for CASSLALGDRMSYEQYF.